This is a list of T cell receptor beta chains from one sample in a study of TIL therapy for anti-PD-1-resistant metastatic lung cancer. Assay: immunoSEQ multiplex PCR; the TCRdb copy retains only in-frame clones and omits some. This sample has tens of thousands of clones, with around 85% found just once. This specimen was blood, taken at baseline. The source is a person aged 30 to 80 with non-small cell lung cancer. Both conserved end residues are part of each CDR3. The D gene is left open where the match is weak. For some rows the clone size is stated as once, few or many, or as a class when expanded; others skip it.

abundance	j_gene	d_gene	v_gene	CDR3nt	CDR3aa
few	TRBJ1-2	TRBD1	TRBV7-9	TGTGCCAGCAGCTTAGGGCCGGGACAGAACTATGGCTACACCTTC	CASSLGPGQNYGYTF
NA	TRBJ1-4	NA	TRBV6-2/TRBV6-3	TGTGCCAGCAGCGATCGCGGCGAAAATGAAAAACTGTTTTTT	CASSDRGENEKLFF
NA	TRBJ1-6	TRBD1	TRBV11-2	TGTGCCAGCAGCTGGGACAGGAATAATTCACCCCTCCACTTT	CASSWDRNNSPLHF
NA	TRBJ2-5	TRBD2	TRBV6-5	TGTGCCAGCAGCTCCGCTAGCGGGAGTACGGAGACCCAGTACTTC	CASSSASGSTETQYF
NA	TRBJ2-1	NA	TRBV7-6	TGTGCCAGCAGCCCCCGGAGCCTGTCCTACAATGAGCAGTTCTTC	CASSPRSLSYNEQFF
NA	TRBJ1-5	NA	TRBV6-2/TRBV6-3	TGTGCCAGCAGTTACTCGTTGGCGACGACCTGGGGTCAGCCCCAGCATTTT	CASSYSLATTWGQPQHF
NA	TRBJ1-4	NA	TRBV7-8	TGTGCCAGCAGCTTAGAACTTCATAATGAAAAACTGTTTTTT	CASSLELHNEKLFF
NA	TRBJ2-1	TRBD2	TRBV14	TGTGCCAGCAGCCAAGGAGGTGTTGGGACTAGCGGGATGTCGAGCTCCTACAATGAGCAGTTCTTC	CASSQGGVGTSGMSSSYNEQFF
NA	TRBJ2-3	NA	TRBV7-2	TGTGCCAGCAGCTTTCGTAGCCCAAGCACAGATACGCAGTATTTT	CASSFRSPSTDTQYF
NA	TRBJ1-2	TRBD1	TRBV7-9	TGTGCCAGCAGCCCCACCTCGACAGGGACAAGCTATGGCTACACCTTC	CASSPTSTGTSYGYTF
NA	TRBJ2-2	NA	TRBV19	TGTGCCAGTCGGACACCGAACACCGGGGAGCTGTTTTTT	CASRTPNTGELFF
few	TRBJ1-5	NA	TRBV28	TGTGCCAGCAGTTTGAAACGGGATCAGCCCCAGCATTTT	CASSLKRDQPQHF
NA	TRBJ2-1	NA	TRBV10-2	TGCGCCAGCATGGGGGCCCTTTCTCCCAATGAGCAGTTCTTC	CASMGALSPNEQFF
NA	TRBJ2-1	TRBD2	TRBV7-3	TGTGCCAGCAGCTTAGCCCAGACTAGCGGGAGCTACAATGAGCAGTTCTTC	CASSLAQTSGSYNEQFF
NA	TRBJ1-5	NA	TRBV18	TGTGCCGGTAAATCCGCGGGGACCGGTGCGGGTTTCAATCAGCCCCAGCATTTT	CAGKSAGTGAGFNQPQHF
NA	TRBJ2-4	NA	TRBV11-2	TGTGCCAGCAGCTTATCCCCAGGGGATGGGGCCAATGCCAAAAACATTCAGTACTTC	CASSLSPGDGANAKNIQYF
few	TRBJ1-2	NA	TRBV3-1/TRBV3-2	TGTGCCAGCAGCCAAGAACAGAGAAATGGCTACACCTTC	CASSQEQRNGYTF
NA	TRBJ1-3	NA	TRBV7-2	TGTGCCAGCAGGCGGGAGGGAAACACCATATATTTT	CASRREGNTIYF
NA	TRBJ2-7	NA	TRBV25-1	TGTGCCAGCAGTGAGGCACGGCTCGGGCAGCAGTACTTC	CASSEARLGQQYF
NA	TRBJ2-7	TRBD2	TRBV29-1	TGCAGCGTAGGTCCTAGCGGGAGTTACGAGCAGTACTTC	CSVGPSGSYEQYF
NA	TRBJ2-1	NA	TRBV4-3	TGCGCCAGCAGCCAAGGAACGGAGGCTGAGCAGTTCTTC	CASSQGTEAEQFF
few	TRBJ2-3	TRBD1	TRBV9	TGTGCCAGCAGCGGACAGGGAGATACGCAGTATTTT	CASSGQGDTQYF
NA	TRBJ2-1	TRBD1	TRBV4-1	TGCGCCAGCAGCCCAGCCGGGACAGGTTACAATGAGCAGTTCTTC	CASSPAGTGYNEQFF
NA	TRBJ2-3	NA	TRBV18	TGTGCCAGCTCACCTCCTAACGTAATCACAGATACGCAGTATTTT	CASSPPNVITDTQYF
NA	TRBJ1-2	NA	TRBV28	TGTGCCAGCATTACAGGACAATCCTATGGCTACACCTTC	CASITGQSYGYTF
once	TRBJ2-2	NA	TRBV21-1	TGTGCCAGCAGCAAATCTACTAGCGGGAGCAACTACACCGGGGAGCTGTTTTTT	CASSKSTSGSNYTGELFF
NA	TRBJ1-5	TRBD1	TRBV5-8	TGTGCCAGCAGTACGGGACAGGGGGTCCCTCTGGCCCAGCATTTT	CASSTGQGVPLAQHF
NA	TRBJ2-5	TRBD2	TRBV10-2	TGCGCCAGCAGTGTCAGGGAGGGCCGCCAAGAGACCCAGTACTTC	CASSVREGRQETQYF
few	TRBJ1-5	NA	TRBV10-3	TGTGCCATTTCGGTTACAGGGTTTCAGCCCCAGCATTTT	CAISVTGFQPQHF
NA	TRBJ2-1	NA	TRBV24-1	TGTGCCACCAGTGATTTGCCAGGGGGGGAGAATGAGCAGTTCTTC	CATSDLPGGENEQFF
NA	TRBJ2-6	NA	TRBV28	TGTGCCAGCAGTCTTCACGGGGTTTCTGGGGCCAACGTCCTGACTTTC	CASSLHGVSGANVLTF
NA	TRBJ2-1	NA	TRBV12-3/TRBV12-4	TGTGCCAGCCGGGACATTTACAATGAGCAGTTCTTC	CASRDIYNEQFF
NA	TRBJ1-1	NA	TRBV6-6	TGTGCCAGCAGTTATTTTGCCAGGGGAAACACTGAAGCTTTCTTT	CASSYFARGNTEAFF
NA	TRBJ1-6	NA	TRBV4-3	TGCGCCAGCAGCCAAGATCTGGGATCCGAGGCCTATAATTCACCCCTCCACTTT	CASSQDLGSEAYNSPLHF
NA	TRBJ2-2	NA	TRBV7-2	TGTGCCAGCAGCTTATTTCCTGGGGGGAACACCGGGGAGCTGTTTTTT	CASSLFPGGNTGELFF
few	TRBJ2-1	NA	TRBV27	TGTGCCAGCAGTTTGGCACCGAGCTCCTACAATGAGCAGTTCTTC	CASSLAPSSYNEQFF
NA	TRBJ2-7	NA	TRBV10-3	TGTGCCATCAGTGTCCAGGGGCCCGGCGCCTCCTACGAGCAGTACTTC	CAISVQGPGASYEQYF
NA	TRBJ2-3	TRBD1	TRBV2	TGTGCCAGCAGGCTCCGGGACAGGGACACAGATACGCAGTATTTT	CASRLRDRDTDTQYF
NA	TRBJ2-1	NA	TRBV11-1	TGTGCCAGCAGCCGCCGGGGTAATTGGGACGAGCAGTTCTTC	CASSRRGNWDEQFF
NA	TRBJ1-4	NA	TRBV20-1	TGCAGTGCTCACGGTAATGAAAAACTGTTTTTT	CSAHGNEKLFF
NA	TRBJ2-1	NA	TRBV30	TGTGCCTGGAGTCAAACCAGGGAAGGCCATGAGCAGTTCTTC	CAWSQTREGHEQFF
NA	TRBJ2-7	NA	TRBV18	TGTGCCAGCTCACGCGAACAGAGCTCCTACGAGCAGTACTTC	CASSREQSSYEQYF
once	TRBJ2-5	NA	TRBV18	TGTGCCAGCTCACCGACAGGCCAAGAGACCCAGTACTTC	CASSPTGQETQYF
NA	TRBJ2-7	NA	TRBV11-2	TGTGCCAGCAGCGGAGAGATTCAGGGTACTGTGGACGAGCAGTACTTC	CASSGEIQGTVDEQYF
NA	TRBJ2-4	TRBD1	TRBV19	TGTGCCAGTAGTTCAACCAAGGACAGGGGCCAGTACTTC	CASSSTKDRGQYF
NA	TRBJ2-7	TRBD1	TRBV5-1	TGCGCCAGCAGCCCGGGACAGGGGCTGGAGGAGCAGTACTTC	CASSPGQGLEEQYF
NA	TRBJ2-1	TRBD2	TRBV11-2	TGTGCCAGCCGCCCGGCGGGGAGGGAGAATGAGCAGTTCTTC	CASRPAGRENEQFF
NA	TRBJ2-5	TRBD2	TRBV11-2	TGTGCCAGCAGCCCCCGCGTGGCAGGGACTAAAGAGACCCAGTACTTC	CASSPRVAGTKETQYF
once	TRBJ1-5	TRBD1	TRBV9	TGTGCCAGCAGCGTAGGGGAAAATGGTGGGACAGTCAATCAGCCCCAGCATTTT	CASSVGENGGTVNQPQHF
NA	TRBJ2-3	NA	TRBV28	TGTGCCAGCAACCCTATGGGTAGTCAGGGAAGCACAGATACGCAGTATTTT	CASNPMGSQGSTDTQYF
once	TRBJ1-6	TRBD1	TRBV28	TGTGCCAGCAGTCGGACAGGGGCCGCCCTCCACTTT	CASSRTGAALHF
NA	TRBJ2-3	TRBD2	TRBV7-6	TGTGCCAGCAGCTTAAGGCCCGGGACTAGCGGCACAGATACGCAGTATTTT	CASSLRPGTSGTDTQYF